The 20 T cell receptor beta chains presented below share a single source sample, sequenced in a study of CD8 T cells in ankylosing spondylitis. TCRdb ran MiXCR on the 5' RACE reads and lists one entry per CDR3 protein. The sample has fewer than 400,000 distinct CDR3 sequences, roughly 14% seen once. Sequenced sample: blood, either unsorted or a sorted T cell fraction (not recorded which). All receptors derive from a male donor with ankylosing spondylitis or in good health (not recorded which).

This clonotype has a handful of counts. The chain recombines TRBV20-1 with TRBJ2-7; no reliable D call. Between the trimmed V and J ends, which lost 3 bases and 3 bases, there was a span of 9 bases. The germline CDR1 and CDR2 sequences are DFQATT and SNEGSKA (reference sequence). CDR3 length: 12 amino acids. The CDR3 spells CSASALYYEQYF. In DNA form, the CDR3 reads TGCAGTGCTAGCGCCCTTTACTACGAGCAGTACTTC.

This clonotype appeared a few times. The V gene is TRBV12-3 or TRBV12-4, the J gene TRBJ1-5; 8 nucleotides agree with TRBD1. The CDR3 runs to 15 residues. Losses at the gene ends were 7 bases for V and 2 bases for J; bases not matched to a gene: 7. This CDR3 reads CASISTGARNQPQHF. The DNA of the CDR3 is TGTGCCAGCATCTCGACAGGGGCGCGCAATCAGCCCCAGCATTTT.

Many counts were recorded for this clonotype. The chain couples TRBV7-2 to TRBJ1-1; D is unresolved. This CDR3 has 13 amino acids. Germline CDR1 is SGHTA and CDR2 is FQGNSA. V lost 3 bases and J lost 7, with 12 bases in between. CDR3 bases: TGTGCCAGCAGCTTCTCAGACATTATTGAAGCTTTCTTT. Amino acids: CASSFSDIIEAFF.

This chain links TRBV4-2 with TRBJ2-1; 9 bases agree with TRBD2. Looked up from germline, CDR1 is LGHNA and CDR2 is YNFKEQ. V lost 0 bases and J lost 5; bases outside the gene matches: 5. The CDR3 is 16 residues long. The chain's CDR3 is CASSQDLAGRNNEQFF. CDR3 coding DNA: TGTGCCAGCAGCCAAGATCTAGCGGGGAGGAACAATGAGCAGTTCTTC.

The CDR3 reads CASSPGQGAWSGYTF. The DNA of the CDR3 is TGCGCCAGCAGCCCAGGACAGGGAGCTTGGTCTGGCTACACCTTC. The chain joins TRBV5-1 to TRBJ1-2; 8 bases align to TRBD1. V gave up 4 bases and J gave up 7 bases; unmatched junction bases: 12. The CDR3 has 15 residues. Germline CDR1 reads SGHRS; CDR2 reads YFSETQ.

This clonotype was seen a handful of times. The V and J genes are TRBV4-2 and TRBJ2-3; perhaps TRBD2 as D (6 bases). This CDR3 contains 15 residues. Per germline, CDR1 LGHNA and CDR2 YNFKEQ. Trimming cost V 2 bases and J 0 bases, with 9 bases left between them. The CDR3 sequence is CASSQSGDSTDTQYF. CDR3 DNA: TGTGCCAGCAGCCAATCGGGGGATAGCACAGATACGCAGTATTTT.

V is TRBV11-2 and J is TRBJ2-2; D remains ambiguous. Germline-derived CDR1 and CDR2 are SGHAT and FQNNGV. The CDR3 is 13 residues long. V lost 0 bases and J 7 bases, leaving 6 bases between the germline ends. The CDR3 nucleotides are TGTGCCAGCAGCTTAGACTTGGGCGGGGAGCTGTTTTTT. As protein: CASSLDLGGELFF.

This chain connects TRBV24-1 to TRBJ2-1; D is perhaps TRBD2 (5 bases). V lost 3 bases and J lost 9, with 11 bases in between. CDR1 KGHDR and CDR2 SFDVKD come from the germline V gene. This CDR3 has 13 residues. Here the CDR3 reads CATSDPTSVEQFF. CDR3 nucleotides: TGTGCCACCAGTGATCCTACTAGTGTTGAGCAGTTCTTC.

The CDR3 DNA follows: TGTGCCAGCAGCCCCGCGGGGAAGCGGAACACCGGGGAGCTGTTTTTT. Translated, it gives CASSPAGKRNTGELFF. The chain recombines TRBV11-2 with TRBJ2-2; D might be TRBD2 (6 bases). Trimming cost V 5 bases and J 1 base, with 14 bases left between them. Germline V lookup: CDR1 SGHAT, CDR2 FQNNGV. This CDR3 spans 16 amino acids.

This sequence joins TRBV7-9 and TRBJ2-7, with TRBD1 identical over 7 bases. The CDR3 is 15 residues long. V was clipped by 6 bases and J by 0 bases; unmatched bases: 8. In germline, CDR1 is SEHNR, CDR2 FQNEAQ (reference sequence). CDR3 amino acids: CASSFRQGSSYEQYF. The CDR3 coding sequence is TGTGCCAGCAGTTTCCGACAGGGTAGCTCCTACGAGCAGTACTTC.

This clonotype was seen more than once but under ten times. The chain uses TRBV12-3 or TRBV12-4 and TRBJ1-1, with D possibly being TRBD1 (5 bases). The CDR3 is 14 amino acids. V was cut by 7 bases and J by 0 bases, with 12 bases left in between. The CDR3 region has the DNA TGTGCCAGCAAGGGGACCGCTTTGAACACTGAAGCTTTCTTT. Protein sequence: CASKGTALNTEAFF.

In its sample, this clonotype was seen a few times. This chain joins TRBV2 and TRBJ1-1; D call uncertain. Trimming removed 3 bases at V and 1 base at J, with 6 bases between. This CDR3 spans 13 amino acids. Germline V gene data show CDR1 as SNHLY and CDR2 as FYNNEI. CDR3 DNA: TGTGCCAGCAGTGATGTGGGGAACACTGAAGCTTTCTTT. Amino acid sequence: CASSDVGNTEAFF.

The chain employs TRBV29-1 and TRBJ2-1; tentative D call: TRBD2 (6 bases). CDR3 length equals 17 residues. The germline V gene has CDR1 SQVTM and CDR2 ANQGSEA. V lost 4 bases and J 2 bases, leaving 21 bases between the germline ends. The CDR3 DNA reads as TGCAGCGTTGCGGCGGGAACTACCTTACAGACCTACAATGAGCAGTTCTTC. This gives the protein CSVAAGTTLQTYNEQFF.

This clonotype has a count of ten or more. V and J are TRBV27 and TRBJ2-2; TRBD1 matches 11 bases. Germline values: CDR1 MNHEY, CDR2 SMNVEV (reference sequence). The CDR3 has 16 amino acids. The V segment lost 3 bases and the J segment 6 bases; nucleotides outside the gene matches: 6. CDR3 protein: CASSFWTGGGSGELFF. The CDR3, as DNA: TGTGCCAGCAGTTTTTGGACAGGGGGCGGGTCCGGGGAGCTGTTTTTT.

This chain joins TRBV6-1 and TRBJ2-3, with a tentative D call TRBD2 (6 bases). The CDR3 is 16 residues long. In germline, CDR1 is MNHNS, CDR2 SASEGT. V was clipped by 6 bases and J by 2 bases, with 18 bases between them. The CDR3 sequence: CASRLLRDSVTDTQYF. The CDR3 coding sequence is TGTGCCAGCAGGCTCCTCCGGGACTCAGTCACAGATACGCAGTATTTT.

This clonotype was counted between two and nine times. The chain is built from TRBV20-1 and TRBJ2-3, with D possibly matching TRBD2 (7 bases). V lost 3 bases and J lost 3, with 16 bases in between. The CDR3 is 15 residues long. Germline V lookup: CDR1 DFQATT, CDR2 SNEGSKA (reference sequence). CDR3 loop: CSARSGRGLTDTQYF. The CDR3 bases are TGCAGTGCTAGGTCCGGGCGGGGGCTAACAGATACGCAGTATTTT.

The chain joins TRBV27 to TRBJ1-5; TRBD1 is a possible D gene (6 bases). The CDR3 runs to 15 residues. Trimming left V 8 bases short and J 7 bases short, with 21 bases between. The germline V gene encodes CDR1 MNHEY and CDR2 SMNVEV (reference sequence). CDR3 in amino acids: CASSLSGGQGQPQHF. The CDR3 nucleotides are TGTGCCAGCTCACTTTCTGGAGGGCAGGGGCAGCCCCAGCATTTT.

The chain employs TRBV5-1 and TRBJ2-1, with a weak D call TRBD1 (6 bases). The CDR3 covers 15 residues. CDR1 and CDR2 from the germline V gene are SGHRS and YFSETQ. Trimming shortened V by 4 bases and J by 8 bases, and 19 bases separated the two germline ends. This chain's CDR3 is CASSPGTLSLDEQFF. CDR3 DNA sequence: TGCGCCAGCAGCCCGGGGACATTATCTTTGGATGAGCAGTTCTTC.

This clonotype was picked up a small number of times. V usage is TRBV11-3 and J usage is TRBJ2-1, with D tentatively TRBD1 (5 bases). The CDR3 extends over 11 amino acids. V shed 2 bases and J shed 15 bases, with 11 bases lying between them. Germline CDR1 is SGHNT and CDR2 is YENEEA. DNA for the CDR3: TGTGCCAGCAGCTTAAAAGGGGCGCGGTTCTTC. Translation: CASSLKGARFF.

This sequence joins TRBV11-2 and TRBJ2-2; weak D call: TRBD2 (5 bases). V lost 5 bases and J lost 3, with 10 bases in between. The CDR3 is 14 amino acids. Germline V gives CDR1 SGHAT, CDR2 FQNNGV. The CDR3 bases are TGTGCCAGCAGCGGCTCCGGGGACACCGGGGAGCTGTTTTTT. This translates into CASSGSGDTGELFF. Full variable domain (missing parts from reference TRBV11-2 and TRBJ2-2): EAGVAQSPRYKIIEKRQSVAFWCNPISGHATLYWYQQILGQGPKLLIQFQNNGVVDDSQLPKDRFSAERLKGVDSTLKIQPAKLEDSAVYLCASSGSGDTGELFFGEGSRLTVL.